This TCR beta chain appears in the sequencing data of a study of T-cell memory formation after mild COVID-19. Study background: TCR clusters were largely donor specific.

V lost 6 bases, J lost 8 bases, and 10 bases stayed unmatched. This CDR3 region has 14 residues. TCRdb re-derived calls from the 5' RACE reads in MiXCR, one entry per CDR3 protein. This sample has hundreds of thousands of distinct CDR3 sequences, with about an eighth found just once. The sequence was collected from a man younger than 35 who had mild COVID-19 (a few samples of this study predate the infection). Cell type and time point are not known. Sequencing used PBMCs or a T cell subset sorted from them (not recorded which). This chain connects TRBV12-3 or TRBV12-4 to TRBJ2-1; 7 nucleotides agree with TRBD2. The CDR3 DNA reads TGTGCCAGCAGCCCTGGCGGGAGTCGCGATGAGCAGTTCTTC. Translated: CASSPGGSRDEQFF.